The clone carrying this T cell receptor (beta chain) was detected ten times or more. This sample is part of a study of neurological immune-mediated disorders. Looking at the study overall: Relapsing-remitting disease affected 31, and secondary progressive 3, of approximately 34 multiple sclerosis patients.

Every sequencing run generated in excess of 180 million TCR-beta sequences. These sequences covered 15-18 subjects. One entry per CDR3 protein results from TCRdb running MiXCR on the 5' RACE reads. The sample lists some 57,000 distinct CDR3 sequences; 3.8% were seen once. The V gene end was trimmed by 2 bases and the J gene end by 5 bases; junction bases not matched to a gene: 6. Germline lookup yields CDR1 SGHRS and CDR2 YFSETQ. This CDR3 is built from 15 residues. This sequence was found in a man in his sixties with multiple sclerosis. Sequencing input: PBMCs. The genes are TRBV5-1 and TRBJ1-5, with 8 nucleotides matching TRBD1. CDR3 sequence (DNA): TGCGCCAGCAGCTTCGGGACAGGCCGGGATCAGCCCCAGCATTTT. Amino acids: CASSFGTGRDQPQHF.